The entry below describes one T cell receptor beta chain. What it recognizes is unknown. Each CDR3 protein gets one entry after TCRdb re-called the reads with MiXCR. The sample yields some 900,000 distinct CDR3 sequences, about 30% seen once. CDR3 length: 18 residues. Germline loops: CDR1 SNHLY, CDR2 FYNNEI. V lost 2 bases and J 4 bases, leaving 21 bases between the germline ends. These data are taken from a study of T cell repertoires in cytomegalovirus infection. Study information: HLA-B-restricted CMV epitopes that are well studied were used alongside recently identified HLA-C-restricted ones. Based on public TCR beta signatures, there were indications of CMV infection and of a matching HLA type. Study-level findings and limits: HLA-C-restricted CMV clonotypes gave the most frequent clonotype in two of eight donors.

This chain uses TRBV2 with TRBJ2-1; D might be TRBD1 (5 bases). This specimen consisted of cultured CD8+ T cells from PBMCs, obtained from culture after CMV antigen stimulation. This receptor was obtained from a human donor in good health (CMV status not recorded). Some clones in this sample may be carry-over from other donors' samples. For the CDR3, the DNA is TGTGCCAGCAGTGAATCGCGTCTGCGGACAACGAGGTACAATGAGCAGTTCTTC. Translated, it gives CASSESRLRTTRYNEQFF.